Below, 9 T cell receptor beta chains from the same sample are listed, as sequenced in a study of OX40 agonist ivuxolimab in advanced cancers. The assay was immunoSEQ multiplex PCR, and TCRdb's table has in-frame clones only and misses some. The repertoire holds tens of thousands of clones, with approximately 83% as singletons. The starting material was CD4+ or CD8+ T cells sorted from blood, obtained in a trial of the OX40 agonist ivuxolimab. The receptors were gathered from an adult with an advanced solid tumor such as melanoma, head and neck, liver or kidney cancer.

The CDR3 nucleotides read TGCGCCAGCAGCCGAGACAGTTACCTGAACACTGAAGCTTTCTTT. Translation gives CASSRDSYLNTEAFF. The V gene is TRBV4-1, the J gene TRBJ1-1; D perhaps matches TRBD1 (5 bases). This CDR3 is built from 15 residues. The V and J ends lost 4 bases and 0 bases respectively, with 12 bases between them. CDR1 is MGHRA and CDR2 is YSYEKL in the germline V gene.

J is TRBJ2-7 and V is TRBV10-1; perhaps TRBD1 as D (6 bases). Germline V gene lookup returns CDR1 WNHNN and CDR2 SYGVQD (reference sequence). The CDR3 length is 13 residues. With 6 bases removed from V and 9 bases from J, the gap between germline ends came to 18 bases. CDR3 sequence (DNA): TGCGCCAGCAGCGAAGACAGGTCTGGAGGGCAGTACTTC. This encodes CASSEDRSGGQYF.

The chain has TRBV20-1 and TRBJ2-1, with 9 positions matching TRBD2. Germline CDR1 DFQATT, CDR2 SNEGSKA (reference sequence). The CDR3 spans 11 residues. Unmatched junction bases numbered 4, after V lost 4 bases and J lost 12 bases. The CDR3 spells CSAIAGAMQFF. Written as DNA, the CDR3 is TGCAGTGCTATAGCGGGGGCTATGCAGTTCTTC.

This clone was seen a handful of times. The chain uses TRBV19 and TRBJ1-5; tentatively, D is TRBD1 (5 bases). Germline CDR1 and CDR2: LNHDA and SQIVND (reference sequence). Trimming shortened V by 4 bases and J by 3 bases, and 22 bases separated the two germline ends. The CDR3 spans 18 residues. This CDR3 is CASSNWGREGFYNQPQHF. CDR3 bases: TGTGCCAGTAGTAATTGGGGCAGGGAAGGTTTCTACAATCAGCCCCAGCATTTT.

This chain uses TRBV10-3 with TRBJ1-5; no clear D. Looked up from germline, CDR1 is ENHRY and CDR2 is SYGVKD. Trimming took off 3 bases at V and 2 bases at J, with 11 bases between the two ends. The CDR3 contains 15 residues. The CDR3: CAISDALAGNQPQHF. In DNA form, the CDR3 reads TGTGCCATCAGTGACGCACTCGCGGGCAATCAGCCCCAGCATTTT.

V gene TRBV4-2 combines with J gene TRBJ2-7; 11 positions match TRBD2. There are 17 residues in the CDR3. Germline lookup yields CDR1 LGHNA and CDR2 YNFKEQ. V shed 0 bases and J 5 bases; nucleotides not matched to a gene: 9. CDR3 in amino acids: CASSQDGSGGAFNEQYF. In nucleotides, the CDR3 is TGTGCCAGCAGCCAAGATGGTAGCGGGGGGGCGTTTAACGAGCAGTACTTC.

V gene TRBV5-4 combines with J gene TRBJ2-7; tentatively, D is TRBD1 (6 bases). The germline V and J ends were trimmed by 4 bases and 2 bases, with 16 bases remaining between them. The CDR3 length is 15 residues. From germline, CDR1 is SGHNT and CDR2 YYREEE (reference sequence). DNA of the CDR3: TGTGCCAGCAGCCCGTCCGGACAGAGACCCTACGAGCAGTACTTC. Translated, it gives CASSPSGQRPYEQYF.

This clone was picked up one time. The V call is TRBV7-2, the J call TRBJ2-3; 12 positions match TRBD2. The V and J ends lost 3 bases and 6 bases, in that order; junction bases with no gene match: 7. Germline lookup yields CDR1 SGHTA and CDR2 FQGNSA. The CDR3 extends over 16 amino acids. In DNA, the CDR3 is TGTGCCAGCAGCTTGAGACTAGCGGGGGTTCGGGATACGCAGTATTTT. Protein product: CASSLRLAGVRDTQYF.

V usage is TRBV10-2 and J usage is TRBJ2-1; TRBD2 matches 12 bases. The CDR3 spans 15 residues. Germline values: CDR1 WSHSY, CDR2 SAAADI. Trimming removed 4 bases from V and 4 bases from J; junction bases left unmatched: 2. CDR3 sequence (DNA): TGCGCCAGCAGTGTTCTAGCGGGAGGGTACAATGAGCAGTTCTTC. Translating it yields CASSVLAGGYNEQFF.